These T cell receptor beta chains were read from a single sample in a study of T cells after posttransplantation cyclophosphamide. Sequencing was performed with immunoSEQ multiplex PCR; in TCRdb, only in-frame clones are kept and a portion is missing. This sample comprises fewer than 40,000 clones, none seen once only. What was sequenced was PBMCs. The receptors were gathered from a woman between 25 and 40 years old in good health and a related stem cell transplant donor. The CDR3 runs from the conserved cysteine through the conserved F or W. The order of the fields is J gene, clone size, CDR3 length, V gene, D gene, CDR3 protein, CDR3 DNA. D genes are given only for firm matches. Clone size is not always given. Where it is, it says once, few, many or a class for expanded clones.

TRBJ2-6 many 12 TRBV7-9 - CASSSGANVLTF TGTGCCAGCTCCTCCGGGGCCAACGTCCTGACTTTC
TRBJ2-5 many 17 TRBV7-9 TRBD2 CASSIVAGGPGAKTQYF TGTGCCAGCAGCATAGTAGCGGGGGGGCCTGGTGCGAAGACCCAGTACTTC
TRBJ2-3 - 15 TRBV29-1 TRBD2 CSVETSGGNTDTQYF TGCAGCGTCGAGACTAGCGGGGGGAACACAGATACGCAGTATTTT
TRBJ1-5 many 15 TRBV19 - CASRGTSTGNQPQHF TGTGCCAGTAGGGGGACATCCACAGGCAATCAGCCCCAGCATTTT
TRBJ1-2 many 16 TRBV14 - CASSQVLLPSNYGYTF TGTGCCAGCAGCCAAGTTCTACTCCCTTCTAACTATGGCTACACCTTC
TRBJ1-1 many 15 TRBV4-2 TRBD1 CASSQPGQGRGEAFF TGTGCCAGCAGCCAACCCGGACAGGGTAGAGGTGAAGCTTTCTTT
TRBJ1-6 many 15 TRBV5-1 - CASREGVQGNSPLHF TGCGCCAGCAGAGAAGGGGTCCAGGGGAATTCACCCCTCCACTTT
TRBJ2-2 - 16 TRBV5-1 TRBD2 CASSHIAGGRTGELFF TGCGCCAGCAGCCATATAGCGGGGGGGCGTACCGGGGAGCTGTTTTTT
TRBJ2-7 many 14 TRBV5-1 - CASVLEPYSYEQYF TGCGCCAGCGTACTAGAACCCTACTCCTACGAGCAGTACTTC
TRBJ1-3 many 16 TRBV7-8 TRBD1 CASSRAGQGARNTIYF TGTGCCAGCAGCCGAGCGGGACAGGGGGCGCGAAACACCATATATTTT
TRBJ1-1 many 12 TRBV6-1 - CASSRGNTEAFF TGTGCCAGCAGTCGGGGTAACACTGAAGCTTTCTTT
TRBJ1-5 - 17 TRBV13 TRBD1 CASSYRDRGRKNQPQHF TGTGCCAGCAGCTACCGGGACAGGGGGCGTAAAAATCAGCCCCAGCATTTT
TRBJ1-6 many 16 TRBV5-1 - CASSSDRRSYNSPLHF TGCGCCAGCAGCTCGGACAGACGCTCCTATAATTCACCCCTCCACTTT
TRBJ2-5 - 17 TRBV4-2 TRBD2 CASSQDGASGGQETQYF TGTGCCAGCAGCCAAGATGGGGCTAGCGGGGGCCAAGAGACCCAGTACTTC
TRBJ2-7 many 15 TRBV5-1 TRBD1 CASSPGQGSSYEQYF TGCGCCAGCAGCCCAGGACAGGGGAGCTCCTACGAGCAGTACTTC
TRBJ1-4 many 16 TRBV5-4 - CASSLGGPSTNEKLFF TGTGCCAGCAGCTTGGGGGGGCCCTCTACTAATGAAAAACTGTTTTTT
TRBJ2-2 few 14 TRBV29-1 - CSVAPEPNTGELFF TGCAGCGTTGCGCCAGAACCAAACACCGGGGAGCTGTTTTTT
TRBJ1-1 many 12 TRBV6-6 - CASSLYSTEAFF TGTGCCAGCAGTTTATATAGCACTGAAGCTTTCTTT
TRBJ2-3 many 16 TRBV2 TRBD2 CASSELAGGGTDTQYF TGTGCCAGCAGTGAACTAGCGGGGGGAGGCACAGATACGCAGTATTTT
TRBJ2-3 medium-sized 16 TRBV19 TRBD1 CASSSPGTGGTDTQYF TGTGCCAGTAGTTCCCCCGGGACAGGGGGCACAGATACGCAGTATTTT
TRBJ2-5 many 14 TRBV10-2 TRBD1 CASSRDRDQETQYF TGCGCCAGCAGTCGGGACAGGGACCAAGAGACCCAGTACTTC
TRBJ1-4 few 16 TRBV9 - CASSVTSGMRIEKLFF TGTGCCAGCAGCGTCACGTCAGGGATGAGGATTGAAAAACTGTTTTTT
TRBJ2-7 many 16 TRBV6-5 - CASSYRAGAVSYEQYF TGTGCCAGCAGTTATCGAGCAGGGGCGGTCTCTTACGAGCAGTACTTC
TRBJ2-2 many 17 TRBV18 - CASSPATGGNGPGELFF TGTGCCAGCTCACCAGCGACAGGTGGTAATGGTCCCGGGGAGCTGTTTTTT
TRBJ2-3 many 15 TRBV4-3 - CASSQDRATTDTQYF TGCGCCAGCAGCCAAGATAGGGCTACCACAGATACGCAGTATTTT